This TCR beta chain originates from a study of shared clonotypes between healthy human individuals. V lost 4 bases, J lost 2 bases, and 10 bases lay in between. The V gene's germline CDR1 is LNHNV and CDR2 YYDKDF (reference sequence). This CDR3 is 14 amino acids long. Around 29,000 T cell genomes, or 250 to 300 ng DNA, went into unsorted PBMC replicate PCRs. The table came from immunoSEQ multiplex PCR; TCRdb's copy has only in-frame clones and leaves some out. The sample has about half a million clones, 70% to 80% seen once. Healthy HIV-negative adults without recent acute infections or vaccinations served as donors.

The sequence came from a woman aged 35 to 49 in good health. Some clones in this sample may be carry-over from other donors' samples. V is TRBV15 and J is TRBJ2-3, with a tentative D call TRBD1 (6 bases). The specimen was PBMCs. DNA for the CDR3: TGTGCCACCAGCACAGGGGACACCACAGATACGCAGTATTTT. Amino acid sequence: CATSTGDTTDTQYF.